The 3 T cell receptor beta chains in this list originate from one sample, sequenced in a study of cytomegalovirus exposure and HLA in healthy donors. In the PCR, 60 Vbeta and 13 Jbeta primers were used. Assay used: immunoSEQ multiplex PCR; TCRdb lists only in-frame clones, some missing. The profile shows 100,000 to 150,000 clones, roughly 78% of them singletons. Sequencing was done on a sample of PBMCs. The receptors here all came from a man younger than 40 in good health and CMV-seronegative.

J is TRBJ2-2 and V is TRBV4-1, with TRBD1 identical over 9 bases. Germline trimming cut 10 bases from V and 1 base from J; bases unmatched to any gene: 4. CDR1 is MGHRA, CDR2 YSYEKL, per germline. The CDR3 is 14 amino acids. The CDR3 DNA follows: TGCGCCACTCGGGGACAGGGGAACACCGGGGAGCTGTTTTTT. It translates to CATRGQGNTGELFF.

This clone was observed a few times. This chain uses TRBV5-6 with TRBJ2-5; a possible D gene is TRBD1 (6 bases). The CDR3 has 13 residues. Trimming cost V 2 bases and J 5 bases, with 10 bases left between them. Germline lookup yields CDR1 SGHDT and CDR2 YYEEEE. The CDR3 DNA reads TGTGCCAGCAGCTTCGACAGGACGGAGACCCAGTACTTC. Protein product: CASSFDRTETQYF.

Here the CDR3 DNA reads TGCGCCAGCAGCCAAGAAGAGGCCACCCTTTACGAGCAGTACTTC. Protein product: CASSQEEATLYEQYF. This sequence joins TRBV4-1 and TRBJ2-7; no reliable D call. This CDR3 spans 15 amino acids. V was cut by 0 bases and J by 4 bases, with 13 bases left in between. Germline loops: CDR1 MGHRA, CDR2 YSYEKL.